This T cell receptor beta chain was retrieved from a study of T cells in Graves' hyperthyroidism and ophthalmopathy. The CDR3 has 14 amino acids. The ends lost 4 bases at V and 4 bases at J; junction bases unmatched: 3. Germline-derived CDR1 and CDR2 are SQVTM and ANQGSEA. Notes on this clonotype: This may come from a read error, since a much larger clone is one base off.

Initially, at the first diagnosis of hyperthyroidism and before any ophthalmopathy symptoms, blood was sampled. Amplification yielded TCR beta CDR3 regions, with RNA transcripts as the source. A first-round RT-PCR of the TCR CDR3 used the HTBI primer set. TCRdb re-analysed the multiplex PCR reads in MiXCR, keeping a single row per CDR3 protein. Counted here are fewer than 300,000 distinct CDR3 sequences, about 16% occurring once; the ten biggest clones make up 30%. The clonotype comes from a woman aged 45-65 years with Graves' hyperthyroidism that later progressed to Graves' ophthalmopathy. The V and J genes are TRBV29-1 and TRBJ2-1; 11 bases align to TRBD2. The sequencing input was blood. This chain's CDR3 is CSVGGLAVYNEQFF. The CDR3 DNA follows: TGCAGCGTTGGGGGACTAGCGGTTTACAATGAGCAGTTCTTC.